These T cell receptor beta chains were read from a single sample in a study of Tregs in tolerant kidney transplant recipients. Profiled with immunoSEQ multiplex PCR; TCRdb holds only in-frame clones, not every one. Of about 120,000 clones in the sample, about 90% were seen once. The material sequenced was CD4+ T cells from blood. Source of these receptors: a human donor in good health. CDR3s include the opening cysteine and the closing phenylalanine or tryptophan. Each record gives: CDR3 protein, CDR3 DNA, V gene, clone size, J gene, D gene. The D gene is left open where the match is weak. Clone size is stated in some rows and not others, as once, few, many or a class when expanded.

CASSSDRYQPQHF,TGTGCCAGCAGCTCGGACAGGTATCAGCCCCAGCATTTT,TRBV6-1,-,TRBJ1-5,TRBD1
CASSKTSGRARSYNEQFF,TGTGCCAGCAGCAAGACTAGCGGGAGGGCCCGGTCCTACAATGAGCAGTTCTTC,TRBV21-1,-,TRBJ2-1,-
CASKGLGDLLTEAFF,TGTGCCAGCAAAGGTTTAGGGGATCTTCTCACTGAAGCTTTCTTT,TRBV5-6,-,TRBJ1-1,-
CASSTTRSGEQYF,TGTGCCAGTAGCACCACGAGGTCAGGGGAGCAGTACTTC,TRBV19,-,TRBJ2-7,-
CASSPGTGTQGNQPQHF,TGTGCCAGCAGCCCCGGGACAGGGACGCAGGGCAATCAGCCCCAGCATTTT,TRBV4-2,-,TRBJ1-5,TRBD1
CASSLSTGGWNEQFF,TGCGCCAGCAGCTTGAGTACAGGGGGCTGGAATGAGCAGTTCTTC,TRBV5-1,-,TRBJ2-1,TRBD1
CASSLDRGTEAFF,TGTGCCAGCAGCTTGGACAGGGGCACTGAAGCTTTCTTT,TRBV7-8,-,TRBJ1-1,TRBD1
CASTPGGHTYGYTF,TGTGCCAGCACCCCGGGGGGACACACCTATGGCTACACCTTC,TRBV5-4,-,TRBJ1-2,-
CASSANTDTQYF,TGTGCCAGCAGCGCAAACACAGATACGCAGTATTTT,TRBV7-6,once,TRBJ2-3,-
CSVAHGTGETGELFF,TGCAGCGTTGCCCACGGGACAGGGGAGACCGGGGAGCTGTTTTTT,TRBV29-1,-,TRBJ2-2,TRBD1
CASSIELGRSEAFF,TGTGCCAGTAGTATAGAGTTGGGGAGAAGTGAAGCTTTCTTT,TRBV19,once,TRBJ1-1,-
CASSPAAGGGYTF,TGTGCCAGCTCACCGGCGGCCGGAGGTGGCTACACCTTC,TRBV18,-,TRBJ1-2,-
CASSFWGETQYF,TGTGCCAGCAGCTTTTGGGGAGAGACCCAGTACTTC,TRBV11-2,-,TRBJ2-5,-
CASSFSGTAPTDTQYF,TGTGCCAGCAGCTTTAGTGGGACGGCCCCCACAGATACGCAGTATTTT,TRBV5-4,-,TRBJ2-3,-
CASSRDLSSYNEQFF,TGTGCCAGCAGCCGGGACCTGAGCTCCTACAATGAGCAGTTCTTC,TRBV7-9,-,TRBJ2-1,-
CASSSRKGSNQPQHF,TGTGCCAGCTCATCACGCAAGGGGAGCAATCAGCCCCAGCATTTT,TRBV18,-,TRBJ1-5,-
CSVQQLAGGFTGELFF,TGCAGCGTCCAACAACTAGCGGGAGGATTTACCGGGGAGCTGTTTTTT,TRBV29-1,-,TRBJ2-2,TRBD2
CSARHYSVYGYTF,TGCAGCGCCAGACATTATTCTGTCTATGGCTACACCTTC,TRBV29-1,-,TRBJ1-2,-
CASSQVNYEQYF,TGCGCCAGCAGCCAAGTAAACTACGAGCAGTACTTC,TRBV4-1,-,TRBJ2-7,-
CASSLRQETQYF,TGCGCCAGCAGCTTGAGGCAAGAGACCCAGTACTTC,TRBV5-1,-,TRBJ2-5,-
CASKRENSHQPQHF,TGTGCCAGCAAAAGAGAGAACAGTCATCAGCCCCAGCATTTT,TRBV6-5,-,TRBJ1-5,-
CASSELSGVGGYTF,TGTGCCAGCAGTGAATTGTCCGGGGTGGGAGGCTACACCTTC,TRBV25-1,-,TRBJ1-2,-
CASSQPANTEAFF,TGTGCCAGCAGCCAACCAGCGAACACTGAAGCTTTCTTT,TRBV4-2,-,TRBJ1-1,-
CASSFGTSGASSYNEQFF,TGTGCCAGCAGCTTCGGGACTAGCGGGGCCAGCTCCTACAATGAGCAGTTCTTC,TRBV7-8,-,TRBJ2-1,TRBD2
CASSFPRTVYSTIYF,TGTGCCAGCAGTTTCCCCAGGACAGTCTATAGCACCATATATTTT,TRBV28,-,TRBJ1-3,-
CASGLVSSRSSNQPQHF,TGTGCTAGTGGTTTGGTTTCATCCCGTTCAAGCAATCAGCCCCAGCATTTT,TRBV12-5,-,TRBJ1-5,-
CASSLEGGASPLHF,TGTGCCAGCAGCTTGGAGGGGGGTGCTTCACCCCTCCACTTT,TRBV5-4,-,TRBJ1-6,-
CASSSQGTLSYEQYF,TGTGCCAGTAGTAGCCAGGGAACGTTGTCCTACGAGCAGTACTTC,TRBV19,-,TRBJ2-7,-
CSAARLEQYF,TGCAGTGCTGCGCGTTTGGAGCAGTACTTC,TRBV20-1,-,TRBJ2-7,-